A selection of T cell receptor beta chains follows, all from one sample in a study of CD8 T cells in Susac syndrome. TCRdb analysed the immunoSEQ multiplex PCR reads with MiXCR anew, one entry per CDR3 protein. The data contain approximately 150,000 distinct CDR3 sequences, almost 96% of them singletons. What was sequenced was CD4+ T cells from PBMCs. The receptors come from a human donor with Susac syndrome. Both conserved end residues are part of each CDR3.

v_call,j_call,cdr3_aa
TRBV29-1,TRBJ1-1,CSVESGGGTEAFF
TRBV29-1,TRBJ1-1,CSVEKTLNTEAFF
TRBV7-9,TRBJ2-7,CASSLPGTGDYEQYF
TRBV20-1,TRBJ2-1,CSASREALMNEQFF
TRBV10-1,TRBJ2-5,CASSESAAGVETQYF
TRBV29-1,TRBJ2-1,CSVEGKEAEQFF
TRBV7-2,TRBJ1-1,CASSLEGWDTEAFF
TRBV6-1,TRBJ1-6,CASSRKPGQGRGESPLHF
TRBV4-2,TRBJ1-2,CASSQDWAGLNGYTF
TRBV11-1,TRBJ2-1,CASSLGGVRASSYNEQFF
TRBV10-3,TRBJ2-7,CAISGTGKRNEQYF
TRBV24-1,TRBJ2-5,CATSDPGTGEETQYF
TRBV9,TRBJ2-5,CASSVSSGGYQETQYF
TRBV20-1,TRBJ1-2,CSARASWGVVSYGYTF
TRBV5-1,TRBJ2-7,CASSSTSGTYEQYF
TRBV12-3/TRBV12-4,TRBJ1-3,CASSAGNTIYF
TRBV7-9,TRBJ2-1,CASSLAGGQNEQFF
TRBV9,TRBJ2-2,CASSVAAGSDTGELFF
TRBV20-1,TRBJ2-1,CSAKRQTGTRGIGEQFF
TRBV4-1,TRBJ1-4,CASTREGRGEKLFF
TRBV24-1,TRBJ2-7,CATSDPSGTVGPRGYEQYF
TRBV12-3/TRBV12-4,TRBJ1-1,CASSPGQDTEAFF
TRBV3-1,TRBJ2-1,CASSLTGNNEQFF
TRBV20-1,TRBJ1-4,CSAREGREMGEKLFF
TRBV3-1,TRBJ2-7,CASSQVVAGHEQYF
TRBV14,TRBJ2-7,CASSQDLRGNFREQYF
TRBV28,TRBJ1-2,CASSKVPGSYGYTF
TRBV28,TRBJ1-3,CASCDRGGNTIYF
TRBV20-1,TRBJ2-7,CSATRGGGYEQYF
TRBV7-9,TRBJ2-1,CASSPQGLARSSYNEQFF
TRBV12-3/TRBV12-4,TRBJ2-5,CASSFERSQETQYF
TRBV29-1,TRBJ1-2,CSVDGAPGSHPVYGYTF
TRBV28,TRBJ1-2,CASSPPPPGGYTF
TRBV6-6,TRBJ2-7,CASSSLYEQHF
TRBV6-1,TRBJ2-7,CASSGDRYEQYF
TRBV7-9,TRBJ2-6,CASSQGQGASGANVLTF
TRBV29-1,TRBJ2-3,CSVGGGIGDTQYF
TRBV12-3/TRBV12-4,TRBJ2-1,CASSLHVDNEQFF
TRBV18,TRBJ1-1,CASSPNRGPEAFF
TRBV9,TRBJ1-2,CASRRGDYGYTF
TRBV15,TRBJ2-6,CATSRDPGPGANVLTF
TRBV29-1,TRBJ2-7,CSVGQAFGRGGEQYF
TRBV28,TRBJ2-7,CASLRGGETREQYF
TRBV3-1,TRBJ1-5,CASSPTENQPQHF
TRBV19,TRBJ2-1,CASRRFGDNEQFF
TRBV24-1,TRBJ2-3,CATSDPNGSGTDTQYF
TRBV12-3/TRBV12-4,TRBJ1-2,CASSFQTRNYGYTF
TRBV28,TRBJ1-5,CASSRGGNQPQHF
TRBV27,TRBJ1-5,CASSFQGANQPQHF
TRBV7-9,TRBJ1-6,CASSLFGAGDNSPLHF
TRBV29-1,TRBJ1-4,CSSLGGPNEKLFF
TRBV5-1,TRBJ1-1,CASSANWNTEAFF